Shown below are 20 T cell receptor beta chains from a single sample sequenced in a study of CD4 T cells in relation to SARS-CoV-2 and coronaviruses. These TCRs' antigens remain unknown. Only in-frame clones appear in the TCRdb table, and some are missing; sequencing was by immunoSEQ multiplex PCR. The profile shows roughly 30,000 clones, around 78% of them singletons. Before the COVID-19 pandemic, during about 2011-2019, CD4+ T cells were taken from unexposed donors. Isolation of CD4+ T cells took place after about eleven days in culture. Sequenced: CD4+ T cells from PBMCs, cultured in vitro. These TCRs come from a human donor in good health.

The rearrangement links TRBV28 to TRBJ2-7; TRBD2 agrees at 9 bases. This CDR3 is built from 13 residues. Germline V lookup: CDR1 MDHEN, CDR2 SYDVKM. J gave up 5 bases and V 8 bases, and 7 bases lay outside the gene matches. The CDR3, as DNA: TGTGCCAGCCGAGCGGGGGGAGGCCACGAGCAGTACTTC. It yields the protein CASRAGGGHEQYF.

V gene TRBV19 combines with J gene TRBJ1-3, with TRBD1 as a possible D gene (5 bases). V lost 6 bases to trimming and J lost 2 bases, with 14 bases between them. The CDR3 sequence is 15 residues long. The germline CDR1 and CDR2 sequences are LNHDA and SQIVND (reference sequence). CDR3 DNA sequence: TGTGCCAGTAGCATGGGGGTTGACCCTGGAAACACCATATATTTT. As protein: CASSMGVDPGNTIYF. The full variable domain, in which reference TRBV19 and TRBJ1-3 provide the parts outside the CDR3, is DGGITQSPKYLFRKEGQNVTLSCEQNLNHDAMYWYRQDPGQGLRLIYYSQIVNDFQKGDIAEGYSVSREKKESFPLTVTSAQKNPTAFYLCASSMGVDPGNTIYFGEGSWLTVV.

The rearrangement joins TRBV9 to TRBJ2-2; D is uncertain. CDR3 length: 13 amino acids. Germline V gives CDR1 SGDLS, CDR2 YYNGEE. V lost 1 base, J lost 3 bases, and 4 bases lay in between. The CDR3 region is CASSVMDTGELFF. CDR3 sequence (DNA): TGTGCCAGCAGCGTAATGGACACCGGGGAGCTGTTTTTT.

This clone occurred a few times. The chain's CDR3 is CASSQTSYEQYF. In DNA, the CDR3 is TGTGCCAGCAGTCAGACTAGTTACGAGCAGTACTTC. The J gene is TRBJ2-7, the V gene TRBV6-2 or TRBV6-3, with a tentative D call TRBD2 (6 bases). Germline V gives CDR1 MNHEY, CDR2 SVGEGT. This CDR3 is 12 amino acids long. Trimming pared 5 bases from V and 4 bases from J, leaving 9 bases between.

In this sample, this clone turned up a few times. V is TRBV9 and J is TRBJ2-7, with D perhaps assigned TRBD1 or TRBD2 (5 bases each). Germline-derived CDR1 and CDR2 are SGDLS and YYNGEE. This CDR3 spans 17 amino acids. Trimming pared 4 bases from V and 0 bases from J, leaving 20 bases between. CDR3 residues: CASSPRGGHKDSYEQYF. CDR3 nucleotide sequence: TGTGCCAGCAGCCCCCGAGGAGGACATAAAGACTCCTACGAGCAGTACTTC.

This chain joins TRBV12-1 and TRBJ2-7; the D call TRBD2 from the table was never checked on the DNA. TRBV12-1 is deemed a pseudogene. The CDR3 loop spans 13 amino acids. The CDR3 nucleotides read TGTGCCAGCAGCCCGGGGGGGACCTACGAGCAGTACTTC. The encoded protein is CASSPGGTYEQYF.

This clone was recorded a few times. The chain is built from TRBV4-2 and TRBJ2-7; tentative D call: TRBD1 (6 bases). Germline V gives CDR1 LGHNA, CDR2 YNFKEQ. This CDR3 contains 14 residues. Trimming left V 4 bases short and J 0 bases short, with 10 bases between. The CDR3 sequence: CASSRQANSYEQYF. The CDR3 DNA is TGTGCCAGCAGCCGACAGGCGAACTCCTACGAGCAGTACTTC.

V is TRBV29-1 and J is TRBJ2-7; TRBD1 or TRBD2 may be the D gene (5 bases each). Germline CDR1 reads SQVTM; CDR2 reads ANQGSEA. The V gene lost 6 bases and the J gene lost 0 bases, with 15 bases spanning the gap. The CDR3 length is 14 residues. CDR3 sequence (DNA): TGCAGCGTGATAACGGGACCGGGCTCCTACGAGCAGTACTTC. Its translation is CSVITGPGSYEQYF.

The rearrangement links TRBV7-8 to TRBJ1-4; D call uncertain. Trimming stripped 0 bases from V and 8 bases from J, with 13 bases between. This CDR3 comprises 15 residues. Germline CDR1 is SGHVS and CDR2 is FQNEAQ. The CDR3 coding sequence is TGTGCCAGCAGCTTAGCGGATAGGGTGGGCGAAAAACTGTTTTTT. It specifies CASSLADRVGEKLFF.

This chain uses TRBV7-9 with TRBJ2-7; TRBD1 agrees at 9 bases. CDR3 length: 16 amino acids. Trimming took 1 base from V and 1 from J; bases not matched to a gene: 5. Per germline, CDR1 SEHNR and CDR2 FQNEAQ (reference sequence). Written as DNA, the CDR3 is TGTGCCAGCAGCTTAGTCGAGACAGGGGGTTCCTACGAGCAGTACTTC. This translates into CASSLVETGGSYEQYF.

The chain joins TRBV19 to TRBJ1-2, with D perhaps TRBD1 (6 bases). CDR1 and CDR2 from the germline V gene are LNHDA and SQIVND (reference sequence). The CDR3 runs to 15 residues. Trimming took off 5 bases at V and 7 bases at J, with 20 bases between the two ends. In DNA, the CDR3 is TGTGCCAGTAGTCCAGCAGGAGGGGCGGGGGCTGGCTACACCTTC. Translated: CASSPAGGAGAGYTF.

J is TRBJ2-2 and V is TRBV12-3 or TRBV12-4; D perhaps matches TRBD2 (5 bases). This CDR3 region has 12 residues. V was shortened by 8 bases and J by 5 bases, with 9 bases between the two germline ends. The CDR3 region has the DNA TGTGCCAGCGGAGGTAGGACCGGGGAGCTGTTTTTT. This translates into CASGGRTGELFF.

The J gene is TRBJ2-2, the V gene TRBV7-2, with 7 bases that match TRBD2. The trim removed 2 bases at V and 6 bases at J, leaving 9 bases unmatched. The CDR3 contains 16 residues. The V gene's germline CDR1 is SGHTA and CDR2 FQGNSA. In DNA, the CDR3 is TGTGCCAGCAGCTTATATCACGGGGGGAGCTCCGGGGAGCTGTTTTTT. Protein product: CASSLYHGGSSGELFF.

The chain has TRBV18 and TRBJ2-7, with 10 bases aligning to TRBD1. The germline gives CDR1 KGHSH, CDR2 LQKENI. The J segment lost 7 bases and the V segment lost 3 bases, leaving 6 bases of the junction unmatched. The CDR3 sequence is 14 residues long. DNA of the CDR3: TGTGCCAGCTCACCTGGGACAGGGGCCGGGGAGCAGTACTTC. Translating gives CASSPGTGAGEQYF. Full variable domain (outside the CDR3, taken from reference TRBV18 and TRBJ2-7): NAGVMQNPRHLVRRRGQEARLRCSPMKGHSHVYWYRQLPEEGLKFMVYLQKENIIDESGMPKERFSAEFPKEGPSILRIQQVVRGDSAAYFCASSPGTGAGEQYFGPGTRLTVT.

Comments on this clone: The sample carries other DNA sequences with the same CDR3. V gene TRBV7-7 combines with J gene TRBJ2-1, with 9 positions matching TRBD1. The germline CDR1 and CDR2 sequences are SSHAT and FNYEAQ (reference sequence). The J segment lost 2 bases and the V segment lost 3 bases, leaving 5 bases of the junction unmatched. The CDR3 runs 16 residues. CDR3 residues: CASSLGTGGPYNEQFF. CDR3 sequence (DNA): TGTGCCAGCAGCTTGGGTACAGGGGGCCCCTACAATGAGCAGTTCTTC.

This sequence joins TRBV19 and TRBJ2-3; 13 bases line up with TRBD2. This CDR3 is 19 amino acids long. The V gene end was trimmed by 5 bases and the J gene end by 0 bases; junction bases not matched to a gene: 11. Germline CDR1 reads LNHDA; CDR2 reads SQIVND (reference sequence). CDR3 DNA: TGTGCCAGTAGTCCCCTGACTAGCGGGGGGTACGATAGCACAGATACGCAGTATTTT. This translates into CASSPLTSGGYDSTDTQYF.

The count of this clone is one. V usage is TRBV11-3 and J usage is TRBJ2-5, with 15 bases identical to TRBD2. With V trimmed by 1 base and J by 5 bases, 5 bases remained unmatched. The germline V gene has CDR1 SGHNT and CDR2 YENEEA. The CDR3 runs 17 residues. The CDR3 DNA follows: TGTGCCAGCAGCTTAGTCACCGGGACTAGCGGGAGGGAGACCCAGTACTTC. Amino acid sequence: CASSLVTGTSGRETQYF. The complete variable domain, with remaining parts taken from reference TRBV11-3 and TRBJ2-5, reads EAGVVQSPRYKIIEKKQPVAFWCNPISGHNTLYWYLQNLGQGPELLIRYENEEAVDDSQLPKDRFSAERLKGVDSTLKIQPAELGDSAVYLCASSLVTGTSGRETQYFGPGTRLLVL.

Worth noting for this clone: Relative to the germline gene, one junction end is altered; a read error may explain this. The chain carries TRBV6-2 or TRBV6-3 and TRBJ2-7; D is ambiguous. Germline V CDR1 and CDR2: MNHEY, SVGEGT. This CDR3 spans 12 amino acids. The CDR3 loop reads CATSYPQYEQYF. CDR3 in DNA: TGTGCCACCAGTTATCCCCAATACGAGCAGTACTTC.

The chain is built from TRBV18 and TRBJ1-2, with D possibly being TRBD1 (5 bases). V lost 2 bases and J lost 7, with 14 bases in between. The CDR3 spans 14 residues. The V gene's germline CDR1 is KGHSH and CDR2 LQKENI. CDR3 sequence (DNA): TGTGCCAGCTCACCAGCAGGGTTTCTCGGTGGCTACACCTTC. As protein: CASSPAGFLGGYTF.

This clone has just a few counts. CDR3 protein: CASSYRTDTQYF. In DNA, the CDR3 is TGTGCCAGCAGTTACAGGACAGATACGCAGTATTTT. The V gene is TRBV6-2 or TRBV6-3, the J gene TRBJ2-3; D is ambiguous. CDR3 length: 12 amino acids. With 2 bases removed from V and 3 bases from J, the gap between germline ends came to 3 bases. CDR1 and CDR2 (germline): MNHEY, SVGEGT.